This T cell receptor beta chain was recovered during a study of cytomegalovirus exposure and HLA in healthy donors (TCRdb year 2017). Background on the whole study: In an earlier analysis of some 610 of the donors, about 260 Gb of sequence data and 100 million or so unique TCR beta sequences from about 179 million T cells were reported. All discovery cohort repertoires had been generated on a single sequencing platform. A later analysis re-analyzed previously published TCR beta repertoires from 650 to 800 donors and added high-resolution HLA genotyping to study TCR occurrence patterns. Of the roughly 410 genotyped donors, approximately 81% were placed in the genetic ancestry cluster associated with self-reported Caucasian donors. The aim of the study was to test whether cataloging public T cell receptors could identify signatures of past pathogen exposure. Besides the first cohort of 550 to 750 subjects, a separate validation cohort made up of 120 or so different subjects was used. An early release that covered roughly 600 HLA-typed donors contained around 300 gigabases of sequencing data and approximately 85 million unique TCR sequences. Among 300 to 450 genotyped donors of the cohort, an average of about 240,000 unique TCR beta nucleotide sequences were sequenced per donor, around a sixth of them non-productive. An earlier analysis of 587 of the donors used high-throughput TCR beta sequencing to judge whether each TCR beta V gene segment behaved as functional or pseudogenic. A later genetic analysis took genome-wide SNP genotypes for about 65% of the 666 donors and used that subset as a discovery cohort. Several DR-DQ haplotypes were treated as single units for association and clustering because of strong linkage in the cohort. The study profiled the T cell repertoires of approximately 700 subjects by immunosequencing and related them to cytomegalovirus serostatus. Donor age, sex, ethnicity and CMV serostatus were compiled together with the repertoire data. To predict cytomegalovirus infection status, the study combined high-throughput TCR immunosequencing, statistical association of individual TCRs with disease status, and machine learning. The later analysis used no new phenotypic data to find candidate immune exposures, relying instead on TCR beta sequences and their occurrence across donors. HLA typing included class I and class II loci at four-digit resolution. The number of donors typed differed by locus, with roughly 629-640 for A, B, C, DRB1 and DQB1, around 520 for DQA1, 606 for DPA1, and under 490 for DPB1. What the work shows at the level of the full study, not this receptor alone: Several of the top co-occurrence clusters appeared to be linked to parvovirus B19, influenza, CMV and Epstein-Barr virus, according to a later analysis. Correlated functional status among segregating V segments might reflect linkage disequilibrium, but an unknown experimental factor could not be ruled out. Compared with the roughly 700-donor mean, donors in an Asian-associated ancestry cluster had fewer N-insertions in productive TCRs, according to a later genetic analysis. Because counts were too low, 15 to 20 rarely observed V segments, including chromosome 9 orphons, were left out of the earlier analysis of about 500 of the donors. CMV serostatus was the only immune exposure information available for the cohort. When HLA alleles, especially DR and DQ, strongly co-occurred, attributing TCR associations to individual alleles was difficult. In a later analysis, HLA-associated TCR beta chains showed more clonal expansion and lower generation probabilities than non-associated chains that were equally common. In a later analysis, the rate of TCR association differed among HLA loci, with DRB1 alleles having the most associated TCRs and HLA-C alleles having the fewest. Sequencing depth was assumed to be roughly uniform across donors in the presence/absence analyses, though that assumption may not hold. While some public TCRs were present in many individuals, most TCR sequences turned up only very rarely across donors. It was suggested by the authors that the approach could potentially be generalized to other disease states and immunological phenotypes. A cluster of highly shared sequence variants was judged likely to represent a technical artifact of the sequencing pipeline. An earlier analysis of approximately 530 of the donors showed that most TCR beta V segments appeared in productive rearrangements either about 90% or about 30% of the time, which broadly matched IMGT annotations. A total of 150 or so TCR beta chains were listed by the study as associated with cytomegalovirus. The classifier was reported to diagnose cytomegalovirus status with high specificity and sensitivity in both the original and validation cohorts. In vitro tests confirmed that a few of the cytomegalovirus-associated TCR beta chains recognize cytomegalovirus antigens. A further reported finding was that TCR beta sequences accurately predicted the HLA-A and HLA-B alleles for most subjects in the first cohort. In a later analysis, most CMV-associated TCR beta chains were found to appear HLA-restricted, with HLA associations seemingly driven largely by CMV exposure. A later analysis associated about 17,000 TCR beta sequences with specific HLA alleles at a false discovery rate of 0.05. Some IMGT-functional V segments, including TRBV6-2 and TRBV6-3, could not be distinguished by the 87-base-pair reads and were therefore excluded. Only TCR beta chains were sequenced in this cohort, and the absence of alpha or paired-chain data limited detectable features. Because HLA typing was missing for some donors at each locus, association tests included only the typed subset. In a later genetic analysis, a missense DCLRE1C variant was associated with V-gene and J-gene trimming of TCR beta chains, and the association was replicated in an independent cohort.

Based on the germline V gene, the CDR1 and CDR2 sequences are SGHVS and FNYEAQ. The CDR3 goes from the cysteine to the phenylalanine over 16 residues. The retained sequence is limited to the CDR3, 48 bases, with the frame set at the first base. V has 5 bases trimmed and J has 4 bases trimmed; junction bases matching no gene number 13. The cohort consisted of hundreds of healthy bone marrow donors. At the time of sampling, all cohort members were nominally healthy, though unrecorded immune exposures were likely present. The donor tested CMV seronegative, placing the donor among the roughly 340 seronegative members of the cohort. Every donor gave a peripheral blood sample, and the peripheral blood mononuclear cells from that sample were used for TCR beta sequencing. Genomic DNA was extracted from the blood cell samples with the Qiagen DNeasy Blood Extraction Kit. With respect to this clone: Its antigen has not been determined. The input lacks base qualities; no much larger clone sits a single base away.

The library was produced with the immunoSEQ multiplex PCR assay. A mixture of 60 forward primers for TCR Vbeta segments and 13 reverse primers for TCR Jbeta segments was used in the multiplex PCR. The CDR3 region of rearranged TCR beta genes was amplified from genomic DNA by a multiplex PCR assay. The Illumina HiSeq System was used to sequence the amplified TCR beta libraries as 87-base-pair reads. The authors' pipeline ran thus. A later analysis tallied around 87 million unique TCR beta chains across the 700 or so repertoires, and some 12 million of those chains were shared by two or more donors. To remove PCR and sequencing errors, raw reads were error-corrected and collapsed into unique sequences using a nearest-neighbor algorithm that merged closely related sequences. Alignment of CDR3 sequences to IMGT reference sequences was used to assign V, D and J gene segments. For a sequence to be retained, at least a six-nucleotide match to both a V gene segment and a J gene segment was required. A rearrangement counted as productive if the CDR3 had no stop codons and remained in frame with V and J, and every other rearrangement counted as non-productive. CDR3 was defined according to IMGT convention as the region running from the second conserved V-encoded cysteine to the conserved J-encoded phenylalanine. The earlier analysis of 587 of the donors excluded sequences that lacked an unambiguous match to a single V gene segment. An earlier analysis of fewer than 750 of the donors classified V segments as functional when productive rearrangements were above 56.7% and as segregating when the standard deviation between donors was above 5%. To diagnose cytomegalovirus status from the catalog of TCR beta chain sequences, a statistical classification framework was built. In a later analysis, V and J genes were assigned by comparing TCR nucleotide sequences against IMGT/GENE-DB human TR gene sequences. In a later analysis, CDR3 sequences and most-parsimonious VDJ recombination scenarios were assigned using the TCRdist pipeline. In a later analysis, every TCR beta chain was defined by the combination of its CDR3 amino acid sequence and its V-gene family, and reads without a unique V-gene family were dropped. A later analysis removed 500 to 650 highly shared, low-generation-probability nucleotide sequences to deal with suspected cross-contamination and a sequencing artifact. In a later analysis, a clonal expansion index for each public chain was calculated from normalized within-repertoire ranks of inferred template counts. Generation probabilities in a later analysis came from a VDJ recombination model fitted to out-of-frame rearrangements, and those results were checked against IGoR. A later analysis scored TCR-TCR, TCR-HLA and TCR-CMV co-occurrence with hypergeometric tests, applying a repertoire-size bias correction to TCR pairs. A later analysis estimated false discovery rates by permuting HLA or CMV assignments 20 times. A later analysis grouped co-occurring TCRs with DBSCAN, adding TCRdist sequence similarity when clustering within HLA-allele-positive subsets. Repertoires with fewer than 30,000 or more than 120,000 public chains, plus five repertoires with anomalous nucleotide sharing, were excluded from co-occurrence clustering. What TCRdb holds here is the immuneACCESS table cut down to in-frame rearrangements. Part of the clones is not present; checked against another copy, under half of the missing clones reflect an unresolved V gene, and the others are unexplained. That table supplies the V and J calls and clone size; D and trimming were determined from the DNA. The sample includes more than 90,000 clones, with 77% observed a single time. The top ten hold less than 8.5% of the sample.

The TCR originated in a female donor in good health and CMV-seronegative. This sequence uses TRBV7-6 and TRBJ1-2, with TRBD1 matching 7 junction bases. Sequencing was carried out using PBMCs. At the DNA level, the sequence is TGTGCCAGCAGCCTATCGACAGGGAACTCCCCCTATGGCTACACCTTC. Translated, this gives CASSLSTGNSPYGYTF.